Below are 11 T cell receptor beta chains sequenced from a single sample in a study of CD8 T cells in Susac syndrome. RNA amounts of about 0.5 to 1 ug underwent reverse transcription with random hexamers. Using its own MiXCR run on the immunoSEQ multiplex PCR reads, TCRdb lists one record per CDR3 protein. The table lists about 190,000 distinct CDR3 sequences, 95% of them singletons. The sample was CD4+ T cells from PBMCs. These receptors were collected from a human donor with Susac syndrome.

The chain employs TRBV19 and TRBJ1-1; D not certain. The CDR3 length is 15 residues. CDR1 and CDR2 from the germline V gene are LNHDA and SQIVND (reference sequence). The germline V and J ends were trimmed by 4 bases and 0 bases, with 12 bases remaining between them. In DNA, the CDR3 is TGTGCCAGTAGTAAATTGACACCTATGAACACTGAAGCTTTCTTT. Protein sequence: CASSKLTPMNTEAFF.

V gene TRBV29-1 combines with J gene TRBJ1-4; possible D gene TRBD1, 5 bases. Trimming removed 0 bases from V and 7 bases from J, with 9 bases in between. Per germline, CDR1 SQVTM and CDR2 ANQGSEA. This CDR3 spans 13 amino acids. The CDR3 loop reads CSVEEGVGEKLFF. CDR3 sequence (DNA): TGCAGCGTTGAAGAAGGGGTTGGTGAAAAACTGTTTTTT.

In nucleotides, the CDR3 is TGTGCCCTGGGGACAGTATACGAGCAGTACTTC. Residues: CALGTVYEQYF. The chain carries TRBV30 and TRBJ2-7; TRBD1 matches 7 bases. The CDR3 is 11 amino acids. The germline gives CDR1 GTSNPN, CDR2 SVGIG (reference sequence). J lost 4 bases, V lost 8 bases, and 5 bases had no gene match. Full variable domain (rest looked up from reference TRBV30 and TRBJ2-7): SQTIHQWPATLVQPVGSPLSLECTVEGTSNPNLYWYRQAAGRGLQLLFYSVGIGQISSEVPQNLSASRPQDRQFILSSKKLLLSDSGFYLCALGTVYEQYFGPGTRLTVT.

The chain joins TRBV12-3 or TRBV12-4 to TRBJ2-2; weak D call: TRBD1 (5 bases). The V and J ends lost 6 bases and 4 bases respectively, with 15 bases between them. The CDR3 is 15 residues long. The CDR3 sequence: CASRRSQGGTGELFF. The CDR3 DNA is TGTGCCAGCAGGCGATCGCAGGGTGGCACCGGGGAGCTGTTTTTT.

This sequence joins TRBV27 and TRBJ2-1; 7 nucleotides agree with TRBD2. V shed 6 bases and J 9 bases; nucleotides not matched to a gene: 17. CDR1 MNHEY and CDR2 SMNVEV come from the germline V gene (reference sequence). This CDR3 region has 16 residues. This CDR3 is CASRRGGALTSGEQFF. DNA for the CDR3: TGTGCCAGCAGGCGGGGAGGGGCCCTTACGTCTGGTGAGCAGTTCTTC.

This clonotype was seen once. J is TRBJ1-2 and V is TRBV29-1; no clear D gene. The CDR3 is 11 residues long. V shed 3 bases and J shed 0 bases, with 2 bases lying between them. Germline-derived CDR1 and CDR2 are SQVTM and ANQGSEA. The CDR3 loop is CSVDPNYGYTF. The CDR3 DNA is TGCAGCGTTGACCCTAACTATGGCTACACCTTC.

This clonotype was counted a few times. V is TRBV7-2 and J is TRBJ2-7, with TRBD2 matching 7 bases. This CDR3 contains 14 residues. The germline CDR1 and CDR2 sequences are SGHTA and FQGNSA. V lost 8 bases and J lost 2; bases outside the gene matches: 9. The CDR3 is CASSLASGAYEQYF. The CDR3 DNA reads as TGTGCCAGCTCACTCGCCAGCGGGGCCTACGAGCAGTACTTC.

The V call is TRBV12-3 or TRBV12-4, the J call TRBJ2-5, with TRBD1 as a possible D gene (6 bases). The V end lost 3 bases, the J end lost 4 bases, and 12 bases lay between the germline ends. The CDR3 has 14 amino acids. The CDR3 DNA reads TGTGCCAGCAGTTTCGTCAGGGGAATAGAGACCCAGTACTTC. The encoded protein is CASSFVRGIETQYF.

The V gene is TRBV10-3, the J gene TRBJ2-5, with 7 bases aligning to TRBD2. There are 13 residues in the CDR3. The trim removed 8 bases at V and 1 base at J, leaving 4 bases unmatched. Germline V gene data show CDR1 as ENHRY and CDR2 as SYGVKD. This CDR3 is CAIGEGRQETQYF. CDR3 bases: TGTGCCATCGGGGAGGGGCGCCAAGAGACCCAGTACTTC.

This chain connects TRBV2 to TRBJ1-2; D unclear. CDR1 SNHLY and CDR2 FYNNEI come from the germline V gene. This CDR3 has 14 amino acids. V lost 4 bases, J lost 0 bases, and 9 bases lay in between. Written as DNA, the CDR3 is TGTGCCAGCAGTGCCACACTTTCTAACTATGGCTACACCTTC. Translating it yields CASSATLSNYGYTF.

V gene TRBV6-6 combines with J gene TRBJ2-5; the match to TRBD2 covers 8 bases. Germline loops: CDR1 MNHNY, CDR2 SVGAGI (reference sequence). This CDR3 region has 13 residues. Trimming cost V 2 bases and J 4 bases; bases outside gene matches: 0. The CDR3 DNA sequence: TGTGCCAGCAGTTACCGGGGGGGAGAGACCCAGTACTTC. Amino acid sequence: CASSYRGGETQYF.